This passage covers 3 T cell receptor beta chains from one sample sequenced in a study of blood T cell repertoires in COVID-19. Clones were read by immunoSEQ multiplex PCR, and TCRdb kept only the in-frame ones, dropping some. The data contain 200,000 to 250,000 clones, 85% of them singletons. Sequencing was carried out using PBMCs or T cells enriched from blood (not recorded which). All receptors come from a woman aged 45 to 65 with acute COVID-19.

V is TRBV5-4 and J is TRBJ2-5; tentative D call: TRBD2 (6 bases). CDR1 and CDR2 (germline): SGHNT, YYREEE (reference sequence). CDR3 length: 14 residues. Between the trimmed V and J ends, which lost 2 bases and 3 bases, there was a span of 11 bases. The CDR3 loop reads CASSFWGVEETQYF. CDR3 DNA: TGTGCCAGCAGCTTCTGGGGGGTAGAAGAGACCCAGTACTTC. Based on the CDR3 plus reference TRBV5-4 and TRBJ2-5, the full variable domain is ETGVTQSPTHLIKTRGQQVTLRCSSQSGHNTVSWYQQALGQGPQFIFQYYREEENGRGNFPPRFSGLQFPNYSSELNVNALELDDSALYLCASSFWGVEETQYFGPGTRLLVL.

The V gene is TRBV7-2, the J gene TRBJ2-3; 12 bases map to TRBD1. CDR1 SGHTA and CDR2 FQGNSA come from the germline V gene. J lost 8 bases, V lost 6 bases, and 9 bases had no gene match. This CDR3 has 15 amino acids. CDR3 sequence (DNA): TGTGCCAGCAGTTTCCGGGACAGGGGGCCGGGTACGCAGTATTTT. This codes for CASSFRDRGPGTQYF.

The chain employs TRBV6-5 and TRBJ1-1; D not certain. Trimming left V 6 bases short and J 11 bases short, with 16 bases between. There are 12 residues in the CDR3. Germline V CDR1 and CDR2: MNHEY, SVGAGI. The CDR3 sequence is CASSNVGIRAFF. For the CDR3, the DNA is TGTGCCAGCAGCAACGTCGGGATCCGGGCTTTCTTT.